The 32 T cell receptor beta chains listed next were all sequenced from one sample in a study of T cell changes during pregnancy in multiple sclerosis. The repertoire was sequenced with immunoSEQ multiplex PCR; TCRdb's copy has only in-frame clones and lacks some. The sample has about 49,000 clones, 90% to 95% seen once. The source material was CD8+ T cells from peripheral blood mononuclear cells, sampled before pregnancy. The origin of the receptors is a female donor with multiple sclerosis, enrolled in a pregnancy study.

The chain employs TRBV4-1 and TRBJ2-7; 7 positions agree with TRBD2. CDR3 size: 13 residues. From germline, CDR1 is MGHRA and CDR2 YSYEKL. Losses at the gene ends were 5 bases for V and 4 bases for J; bases not matched to a gene: 5. The CDR3 coding sequence is TGCGCCAGCAGCACGGGGGGAAGATACGAGCAGTACTTC. Amino acids: CASSTGGRYEQYF.

The gene calls are TRBV19 and TRBJ2-1; 16 bases line up with TRBD2. Trimming at V came to 6 bases and at J to 4 bases, leaving 6 bases not matched to a gene. The CDR3 contains 17 residues. Germline CDR1 is LNHDA and CDR2 is SQIVND (reference sequence). The CDR3 nucleotides read TGTGCCAGTAGCCCGGGACTAGCGGGAGGGCCGTACAATGAGCAGTTCTTC. This sequence encodes CASSPGLAGGPYNEQFF.

The rearrangement links TRBV27 to TRBJ1-1, with D perhaps matching TRBD1 (5 bases). The CDR3 is 13 residues long. V was clipped by 2 bases and J by 3 bases, with 7 bases between them. CDR1 MNHEY and CDR2 SMNVEV come from the germline V gene (reference sequence). CDR3 in amino acids: CASSLRGYTEAFF. CDR3 DNA sequence: TGTGCCAGCAGTTTAAGGGGCTACACTGAAGCTTTCTTT.

The chain employs TRBV5-6 and TRBJ1-1; TRBD1 matches at 7 bases. The CDR3 is 12 amino acids. The J segment lost 7 bases and the V segment lost 4 bases, leaving 4 bases of the junction unmatched. CDR1 SGHDT and CDR2 YYEEEE come from the germline V gene. CDR3 residues: CASSPQGLEAFF. CDR3 nucleotides: TGTGCCAGCAGCCCACAGGGGCTTGAAGCTTTCTTT.

The table lists this clone with a count of one. The V call is TRBV4-2, the J call TRBJ2-2; the match to TRBD1 covers 9 bases. This CDR3 spans 17 amino acids. Germline CDR1 reads LGHNA; CDR2 reads YNFKEQ. V shed 3 bases, J shed 7 bases, and the junction held 12 bases outside the gene matches. The CDR3 here is CASSQTPGQGRNGELFF. Here the CDR3 DNA reads TGTGCCAGCAGCCAGACCCCGGGACAGGGTCGTAACGGGGAGCTGTTTTTT.

This chain links TRBV5-6 with TRBJ2-3; 14 nucleotides align to TRBD2. The CDR3 has 18 residues. The V gene's germline CDR1 is SGHDT and CDR2 YYEEEE. V shed 1 base, J shed 1 base, and the junction held 5 bases outside the gene matches. The CDR3 region is CASSLTPGLAGGTDTQYF. The DNA of the CDR3 is TGTGCCAGCAGCTTGACCCCGGGACTAGCGGGAGGCACAGATACGCAGTATTTT.

This clone occurred once. The chain links TRBV7-6 to TRBJ2-7; TRBD2 agrees at 9 bases. Trimming removed 5 bases from V and 5 bases from J; junction bases left unmatched: 7. The CDR3 totals 14 residues. From germline, CDR1 is SGHVS and CDR2 FNYEAQ. The CDR3 sequence: CASSAGTSLHEQYF. The CDR3 DNA reads as TGTGCCAGCAGCGCCGGGACTAGCCTCCACGAGCAGTACTTC.

V gene TRBV29-1 combines with J gene TRBJ2-4; no clear D gene. The CDR3 is made up of 14 amino acids. The germline V gene has CDR1 SQVTM and CDR2 ANQGSEA. V shed 4 bases and J shed 0 bases, with 10 bases lying between them. The CDR3 DNA is TGCAGCGTTGTGCTGTCAGTAGCCAAAAACATTCAGTACTTC. Translation: CSVVLSVAKNIQYF.

V usage is TRBV7-9 and J usage is TRBJ1-1; 8 bases are shared with TRBD1. The CDR3 is 18 amino acids. Trimming cost V 3 bases and J 2 bases; bases outside gene matches: 14. Per germline, CDR1 SEHNR and CDR2 FQNEAQ (reference sequence). CDR3 nucleotide sequence: TGTGCCAGCAGCTTGGAGCACTTCCTCGGACAGGGTAACACTGAAGCTTTCTTT. This gives the protein CASSLEHFLGQGNTEAFF.

The V and J genes are TRBV7-9 and TRBJ1-5; a weak D match, TRBD1 (5 bases). V gave up 5 bases and J gave up 7 bases, with 15 bases separating them. Germline CDR1 SEHNR, CDR2 FQNEAQ (reference sequence). This CDR3 is built from 14 residues. CDR3 amino acids: CASSLGGRRQPQHF. CDR3 in DNA: TGTGCCAGCAGCCTCGGGGGTCGAAGGCAGCCCCAGCATTTT.

CDR3 sequence: CASSLRLAGELFF. The CDR3 DNA is TGTGCCAGCAGTTTAAGGCTAGCCGGGGAGCTGTTTTTT. V usage is TRBV27 and J usage is TRBJ2-2; D ambiguous. The germline V gene encodes CDR1 MNHEY and CDR2 SMNVEV (reference sequence). V lost 2 bases and J lost 6, with 7 bases in between. The CDR3 consists of 13 residues.

The V call is TRBV6-1, the J call TRBJ2-7, with D possibly matching TRBD2 (5 bases). Trimming left V 2 bases short and J 2 bases short, with 16 bases between. The CDR3 has 16 amino acids. Germline V gene lookup returns CDR1 MNHNS and CDR2 SASEGT. The CDR3 coding sequence is TGTGCCAGCAGTGAAATTTTTGGGCGGGCGGCCTACGAGCAGTACTTC. It specifies CASSEIFGRAAYEQYF.

In its sample, this clone was seen a few times. V usage is TRBV7-9 and J usage is TRBJ2-2; TRBD2 might be the D (5 bases). From germline, CDR1 is SEHNR and CDR2 FQNEAQ (reference sequence). Trimming stripped 5 bases from V and 4 bases from J, with 14 bases between. CDR3 length: 15 residues. CDR3 residues: CASSPQKTSTGELFF. CDR3 DNA sequence: TGTGCCAGCAGCCCCCAAAAAACTAGCACCGGGGAGCTGTTTTTT.

The chain uses TRBV5-6 and TRBJ2-7, with 10 bases identical to TRBD1. The V segment lost 2 bases and the J segment 2 bases; nucleotides outside the gene matches: 4. The CDR3 spans 15 residues. Germline V gene lookup returns CDR1 SGHDT and CDR2 YYEEEE. CDR3 region: CASSFGTGVTYEQYF. CDR3 sequence (DNA): TGTGCCAGCAGCTTTGGGACAGGGGTAACCTACGAGCAGTACTTC.

CDR3 region: CASSEAPGKGRETQYF. The CDR3 region has the DNA TGCGCCAGCAGTGAGGCCCCAGGCAAGGGGCGAGAGACCCAGTACTTC. The chain joins TRBV10-1 to TRBJ2-5; a weak D match, TRBD1 (5 bases). In germline, CDR1 is WNHNN, CDR2 SYGVQD (reference sequence). V was cut by 2 bases and J by 4 bases, with 17 bases left in between. This CDR3 contains 16 residues.

The CDR3 protein is CASSTAQGVNTEAFF. CDR3 nucleotides: TGCGCCAGCAGCACCGCGCAGGGGGTGAACACTGAAGCTTTCTTT. The chain couples TRBV5-1 to TRBJ1-1; the match to TRBD1 covers 7 bases. Germline-derived CDR1 and CDR2 are SGHRS and YFSETQ. V was pared by 4 bases and J by 0 bases, with 6 bases of the junction left unmatched. The CDR3 is 15 residues long.

The chain employs TRBV6-5 and TRBJ1-2; D is undetermined. From germline, CDR1 is MNHEY and CDR2 SVGAGI. V dropped 2 bases and J dropped 8 bases, with 21 bases sitting between them. The CDR3 sequence is 16 residues long. Here the CDR3 DNA reads TGTGCCAGCAGTTACCCAATTAAACGGGTCACTATGGGCTACACCTTC. This translates into CASSYPIKRVTMGYTF.

V usage is TRBV19 and J usage is TRBJ1-1; 9 bases are shared with TRBD1. CDR3 length: 15 amino acids. V lost 5 bases and J lost 0; bases outside the gene matches: 4. Germline CDR1 is LNHDA and CDR2 is SQIVND (reference sequence). CDR3 nucleotides: TGTGCCAGTAGTCTCGGGACAGGGTTGAACACTGAAGCTTTCTTT. The encoded protein is CASSLGTGLNTEAFF.

The chain has TRBV27 and TRBJ2-3, with 13 bases fitting TRBD2. The CDR3 length is 17 residues. Unmatched junction bases numbered 10, after V lost 4 bases and J lost 6 bases. Germline V gene lookup returns CDR1 MNHEY and CDR2 SMNVEV (reference sequence). CDR3 sequence (DNA): TGTGCCAGCAGTTCAGGACTAGCGGGAGAGGGTTGGGATACGCAGTATTTT. Translating it yields CASSSGLAGEGWDTQYF.

This clone was picked up one time. The V and J genes are TRBV6-6 and TRBJ1-2; D call uncertain. V lost 0 bases and J 6 bases, leaving 14 bases between the germline ends. This CDR3 spans 15 amino acids. Per the germline V gene, CDR1 is MNHNY and CDR2 is SVGAGI (reference sequence). The CDR3 sequence is CASSYSPGGGDGYTF. CDR3 in DNA: TGTGCCAGCAGTTACTCACCCGGCGGCGGCGATGGCTACACCTTC.

The chain uses TRBV7-9 and TRBJ2-1, with TRBD2 matching 14 bases. Trimming removed 5 bases from V and 0 bases from J; junction bases left unmatched: 6. CDR3 length: 18 residues. The germline V gene encodes CDR1 SEHNR and CDR2 FQNEAQ (reference sequence). CDR3: CASSPGTSGGDSYNEQFF. For the CDR3, the DNA is TGTGCCAGCAGCCCAGGGACTAGCGGGGGTGACTCCTACAATGAGCAGTTCTTC.

V is TRBV7-9 and J is TRBJ2-7; perhaps TRBD2 as D (5 bases). This CDR3 has 16 amino acids. With 2 bases removed from V and 0 bases from J, the gap between germline ends came to 14 bases. CDR1 SEHNR and CDR2 FQNEAQ come from the germline V gene (reference sequence). The DNA for the CDR3 is TGTGCCAGCAGCTTATCTGCAGGACTGAGCTCCTACGAGCAGTACTTC. It yields the protein CASSLSAGLSSYEQYF.

CDR3 DNA: TGTGCCAGTAGCGAATCGGGGTTTGCTAATGAAAAACTGTTTTTT. Residues: CASSESGFANEKLFF. This chain joins TRBV19 and TRBJ1-4, with D hard to call. CDR3 length: 15 amino acids. V was cut by 6 bases and J by 3 bases, with 14 bases left in between. Germline V gene lookup returns CDR1 LNHDA and CDR2 SQIVND (reference sequence).

The V gene is TRBV9, the J gene TRBJ2-3, with D perhaps matching TRBD1 (6 bases). V lost 2 bases, J lost 2 bases, and 12 bases lay in between. In germline, CDR1 is SGDLS, CDR2 YYNGEE. The CDR3 extends over 15 amino acids. CDR3 region: CASSVTRTVTDTQYF. CDR3 bases: TGTGCCAGCAGCGTGACACGGACAGTCACAGATACGCAGTATTTT.

The chain links TRBV6-5 to TRBJ2-3; a possible D gene is TRBD2 (5 bases). The germline V gene encodes CDR1 MNHEY and CDR2 SVGAGI. V lost 3 bases, J lost 5 bases, and 15 bases lay in between. CDR3 length: 15 residues. The CDR3 nucleotides read TGTGCCAGCAGTTATCTCGGGAACTCCGGAGATACGCAGTATTTT. Its translation is CASSYLGNSGDTQYF.

The chain links TRBV27 to TRBJ1-2, with TRBD1 matching 8 bases. The V gene end was trimmed by 5 bases and the J gene end by 4 bases; junction bases not matched to a gene: 9. The CDR3 consists of 15 residues. Germline V gene data show CDR1 as MNHEY and CDR2 as SMNVEV (reference sequence). The CDR3 sequence is CASSPRTGPVYGYTF. The CDR3 DNA reads as TGTGCCAGCAGTCCACGGACAGGGCCGGTCTATGGCTACACCTTC.

This chain uses TRBV5-5 with TRBJ2-7; D is unresolved. From germline, CDR1 is SGHKS and CDR2 YYEKEE (reference sequence). The CDR3 consists of 14 residues. Trimming stripped 3 bases from V and 5 bases from J, with 15 bases between. CDR3 sequence reads: CASSSVQMRHEQYF. The DNA of the CDR3 is TGTGCCAGCAGCTCGGTACAGATGAGACACGAGCAGTACTTC.

The chain is built from TRBV6-4 and TRBJ1-1, with D perhaps matching TRBD1 (5 bases). There are 16 residues in the CDR3. Germline V gives CDR1 MRHNA, CDR2 SNTAGT. V lost 0 bases and J lost 4, with 15 bases in between. The CDR3 coding sequence is TGTGCCAGCAGTGACTCCTTCGTACAGGATATCACTGAAGCTTTCTTT. It yields the protein CASSDSFVQDITEAFF.

The chain has TRBV2 and TRBJ2-7; TRBD1 aligns across 8 bases. The CDR3 is made up of 14 amino acids. J lost 4 bases, V lost 6 bases, and 8 bases had no gene match. Germline assignment: CDR1 SNHLY and CDR2 FYNNEI. In DNA, the CDR3 is TGTGCCAGCAGCATATCAGGGGGCAATTACGAGCAGTACTTC. Encoded protein: CASSISGGNYEQYF.

The genes are TRBV5-1 and TRBJ2-7; 15 nucleotides agree with TRBD2. The CDR3 totals 18 residues. CDR1 SGHRS and CDR2 YFSETQ come from the germline V gene. V lost 4 bases and J lost 5; bases outside the gene matches: 13. The CDR3 DNA sequence: TGCGCCAGCAGCCCGGGGACTAGCGGGAGGTTAACCGTCGACGAGCAGTACTTC. Translated: CASSPGTSGRLTVDEQYF.

This chain links TRBV5-1 with TRBJ2-1, with 11 nucleotides matching TRBD2. Germline V lookup: CDR1 SGHRS, CDR2 YFSETQ. This CDR3 is built from 17 residues. The V segment lost 2 bases and the J segment 5 bases; nucleotides outside the gene matches: 9. CDR3 DNA: TGCGCCAGCAGCTTCGTTGCCGGGACTAGCGGACACAATGAGCAGTTCTTC. It translates to CASSFVAGTSGHNEQFF.

As DNA, the CDR3 is TGTGCCAGCAGTGTAGCGGGAGGCGGAGATACGCAGTATTTT. Its translation: CASSVAGGGDTQYF. The rearrangement uses TRBV6-1 and TRBJ2-3, with TRBD2 matching 10 bases. The germline V gene encodes CDR1 MNHNS and CDR2 SASEGT. Unmatched junction bases numbered 3, after V lost 4 bases and J lost 5 bases. The CDR3 spans 14 residues.